This is a list of T cell receptor beta chains from one sample in a study of beta chain features in type 1 diabetes. Repertoires were generated with immunoSEQ multiplex PCR, while TCRdb's copy carries only in-frame clones and drops some. The sample includes about 360,000 clones, roughly an eighth seen only once; the top ten take 0.015% to 0.02%. Sequenced sample: naive CD4+ T cells from blood. The receptors derive from a man between 18 and 35 years old in good health. Both conserved end residues are part of each CDR3. Fields, in order: CDR3 protein, V gene, J gene.

CDR3: CASSLVGTSESDTQYF
V: TRBV7-2
J: TRBJ2-3

CDR3: CASSLVPGNTIYF
V: TRBV7-2
J: TRBJ1-3

CDR3: CASSLAGTSTDTQYF
V: TRBV4-3
J: TRBJ2-3

CDR3: CSVEDLQFF
V: TRBV29-1
J: TRBJ2-1

CDR3: CASSQDSRRGYEQYF
V: TRBV4-3
J: TRBJ2-7

CDR3: CASRRTGANEKLFF
V: TRBV5-6
J: TRBJ1-4

CDR3: CASSKDSGNEKLFF
V: TRBV5-4
J: TRBJ1-4

CDR3: CASSTTGGGYNEQFF
V: TRBV19
J: TRBJ2-1

CDR3: CASRESGADTQYF
V: TRBV28
J: TRBJ2-3

CDR3: CASTLTGNTEAFF
V: TRBV28
J: TRBJ1-1

CDR3: CASSLGRENEQFF
V: TRBV28
J: TRBJ2-1

CDR3: CASSPSLANVLTF
V: TRBV4-2
J: TRBJ2-6

CDR3: CAWSDRGLGANVLTF
V: TRBV30
J: TRBJ2-6

CDR3: CASSLDPNTERNRETQYF
V: TRBV5-1
J: TRBJ2-5

CDR3: CASSQSRNTDTQYF
V: TRBV4-3
J: TRBJ2-3

CDR3: CASSFDRAYEQYF
V: TRBV28
J: TRBJ2-7

CDR3: CASSRSGSGANVLTF
V: TRBV7-2
J: TRBJ2-6

CDR3: CAISESIYVGTGELFF
V: TRBV10-3
J: TRBJ2-2

CDR3: CASSLDVRDNSPLHF
V: TRBV5-4
J: TRBJ1-6

CDR3: CATSRDYGALGTDTQYF
V: TRBV15
J: TRBJ2-3

CDR3: CSVEGVSGQPQHF
V: TRBV29-1
J: TRBJ1-5

CDR3: CASSGGTEHNYGYTF
V: TRBV5-1
J: TRBJ1-2

CDR3: CASTLRLRDSEAFF
V: TRBV2
J: TRBJ1-1

CDR3: CASSRTSGRDTQYF
V: TRBV25-1
J: TRBJ2-3

CDR3: CASSRTGSNQPQHF
V: TRBV7-8
J: TRBJ1-5

CDR3: CASSVAGLAIIHEQFF
V: TRBV9
J: TRBJ2-1

CDR3: CASSMRDISYNEQFF
V: TRBV19
J: TRBJ2-1

CDR3: CASSWTVNEKLFF
V: TRBV7-6
J: TRBJ1-4

CDR3: CASSLVPGDAGELFF
V: TRBV5-6
J: TRBJ2-2

CDR3: CASSLAAGVADTQYF
V: TRBV7-2
J: TRBJ2-3

CDR3: CASSPPNGAEAFF
V: TRBV18
J: TRBJ1-1

CDR3: CAWSLNYGYTF
V: TRBV30
J: TRBJ1-2

CDR3: CASSLVRSTGKETQYF
V: TRBV7-9
J: TRBJ2-5

CDR3: CASSLDRVNTGELFF
V: TRBV5-1
J: TRBJ2-2

CDR3: CSARLAASYEQYF
V: TRBV29-1
J: TRBJ2-7

CDR3: CASSRRTSGSRTGELFF
V: TRBV7-2
J: TRBJ2-2

CDR3: CASSPRREGRGTDTQYF
V: TRBV5-1
J: TRBJ2-3

CDR3: CASSLGTSGTETQYF
V: TRBV7-8
J: TRBJ2-5

CDR3: CASSLSGQGAQPQHF
V: TRBV7-9
J: TRBJ1-5